The rows below give T cell receptor beta chains drawn from one sample of a study of T-cell reconstitution after alpha-beta-depleted transplantation in children. MiXCR was run by TCRdb on the PCR reads, yielding one entry per CDR3 protein. This sample has 40,000 to 60,000 distinct CDR3 sequences; around a tenth occur once, and the top ten carry 25% to 30%. The specimen was PBMCs, mostly from graft donor cells, collected 60 days after TCRalphabeta/CD19-depleted stem cell transplant. Source of these receptors: a male patient aged 2-15 years who had a stem cell transplant for chronic granulomatous disease, so the T cells may come from the graft donor. The CDR3 runs from the conserved cysteine through the conserved F or W. Each record gives: D gene, J gene, V gene, clone size, CDR3 protein, CDR3 DNA. A D gene is named only where the DNA matches it firmly. Only part of the rows carry a size: once, few, many, or a class if the clone is expanded.

d_call: NA
j_call: TRBJ2-2
v_call: TRBV5-6
clone_size: many
cdr3_aa: CASSLRLGAGELFF
cdr3_nt: TGTGCCAGCAGCTTAAGGCTCGGGGCCGGGGAGCTGTTTTTT

d_call: NA
j_call: TRBJ2-7
v_call: TRBV28
clone_size: NA
cdr3_aa: CASSLGHPYEQYF
cdr3_nt: TGTGCCAGCAGTCTAGGACACCCCTACGAGCAGTACTTC

d_call: NA
j_call: TRBJ1-6
v_call: TRBV7-2
clone_size: many
cdr3_aa: CASGDIINSPLHF
cdr3_nt: TGTGCCAGCGGGGACATAATTAATTCACCCCTCCACTTT

d_call: NA
j_call: TRBJ1-4
v_call: TRBV20-1
clone_size: NA
cdr3_aa: CSARDPGRGGEKLFF
cdr3_nt: TGCAGTGCTAGAGATCCCGGGAGGGGAGGTGAAAAACTGTTTTTT

d_call: TRBD1
j_call: TRBJ1-5
v_call: TRBV6-4
clone_size: many
cdr3_aa: CASSRLAGTGRYSNQPQHF
cdr3_nt: TGTGCCAGCAGCAGGCTGGCCGGGACAGGGAGATATAGCAATCAGCCCCAGCATTTT

d_call: NA
j_call: TRBJ2-1
v_call: TRBV27
clone_size: NA
cdr3_aa: CASRPGSPYNEQFF
cdr3_nt: TGTGCCAGCAGACCGGGTTCCCCCTACAATGAGCAGTTCTTC

d_call: TRBD1
j_call: TRBJ2-7
v_call: TRBV14
clone_size: many
cdr3_aa: CASSQEITGQGYEQYF
cdr3_nt: TGTGCCAGCAGCCAAGAAATTACGGGACAGGGGTACGAGCAGTACTTC

d_call: NA
j_call: TRBJ2-3
v_call: TRBV29-1
clone_size: many
cdr3_aa: CSVELLSDTQYF
cdr3_nt: TGCAGCGTTGAACTTCTTTCAGATACGCAGTATTTT

d_call: NA
j_call: TRBJ2-5
v_call: TRBV6-2/TRBV6-3
clone_size: many
cdr3_aa: CASSRDTETQYF
cdr3_nt: TGTGCCAGCAGCCGGGACACAGAGACCCAGTACTTC

d_call: NA
j_call: TRBJ2-3
v_call: TRBV19
clone_size: many
cdr3_aa: CASSMRGTDTQYF
cdr3_nt: TGTGCCAGTAGTATGCGGGGCACAGATACGCAGTATTTT

d_call: NA
j_call: TRBJ2-7
v_call: TRBV4-3
clone_size: many
cdr3_aa: CASSQEPWRYEQYF
cdr3_nt: TGCGCCAGCAGCCAAGAACCGTGGAGATACGAGCAGTACTTC

d_call: NA
j_call: TRBJ2-2
v_call: TRBV4-2
clone_size: many
cdr3_aa: CASSQSAEPTGELFF
cdr3_nt: TGTGCCAGCAGCCAGTCCGCCGAACCCACCGGGGAGCTGTTTTTT

d_call: TRBD1
j_call: TRBJ2-7
v_call: TRBV7-6
clone_size: NA
cdr3_aa: CASSLYRGSTGDEQYF
cdr3_nt: TGTGCCAGCAGCTTATATAGGGGTTCGACAGGGGACGAGCAGTACTTC

d_call: TRBD1
j_call: TRBJ2-3
v_call: TRBV20-1
clone_size: many
cdr3_aa: CSARDMGTGTGGTDTQYF
cdr3_nt: TGCAGTGCTAGAGATATGGGTACCGGGACAGGGGGCACAGATACGCAGTATTTT

d_call: NA
j_call: TRBJ2-2
v_call: TRBV20-1
clone_size: many
cdr3_aa: CSARVSLASAGELFF
cdr3_nt: TGCAGTGCTAGAGTTTCACTAGCCTCAGCCGGGGAGCTGTTTTTT

d_call: NA
j_call: TRBJ1-1
v_call: TRBV13
clone_size: NA
cdr3_aa: CASSSSGGGQTEAFF
cdr3_nt: TGTGCCAGCAGCTCCTCGGGGGGGGGGCAGACTGAAGCTTTCTTT

d_call: NA
j_call: TRBJ2-1
v_call: TRBV29-1
clone_size: many
cdr3_aa: CSVAGRTSYNEQFF
cdr3_nt: TGCAGCGTTGCTGGGAGGACCTCCTACAATGAGCAGTTCTTC

d_call: NA
j_call: TRBJ1-1
v_call: TRBV29-1
clone_size: many
cdr3_aa: CSVHGGPNTEAFF
cdr3_nt: TGCAGCGTTCATGGGGGGCCGAACACTGAAGCTTTCTTT

d_call: NA
j_call: TRBJ2-1
v_call: TRBV20-1
clone_size: many
cdr3_aa: CSASWGKGDEQFF
cdr3_nt: TGCAGTGCTAGTTGGGGTAAGGGGGATGAGCAGTTCTTC

d_call: TRBD2
j_call: TRBJ2-3
v_call: TRBV29-1
clone_size: NA
cdr3_aa: CSVTGLAIWDTQYF
cdr3_nt: TGCAGCGTTACGGGACTAGCGATTTGGGATACGCAGTATTTT

d_call: TRBD1
j_call: TRBJ2-4
v_call: TRBV6-1
clone_size: many
cdr3_aa: CASRQDRAKNIQYF
cdr3_nt: TGTGCCAGCAGGCAGGACAGGGCCAAAAACATTCAGTACTTC

d_call: NA
j_call: TRBJ1-6
v_call: TRBV7-3
clone_size: few
cdr3_aa: CASSHSGGINSPLHF
cdr3_nt: TGTGCCAGCAGCCATTCGGGGGGGATAAATTCACCCCTCCACTTT

d_call: TRBD1
j_call: TRBJ2-1
v_call: TRBV14
clone_size: many
cdr3_aa: CASSQFRQGANEQFF
cdr3_nt: TGTGCCAGCAGCCAATTTAGACAGGGGGCGAATGAGCAGTTCTTC

d_call: NA
j_call: TRBJ1-2
v_call: TRBV3-1
clone_size: NA
cdr3_aa: CASSQGDVWGYTF
cdr3_nt: TGTGCCAGCAGCCAAGGGGACGTTTGGGGCTACACCTTC

d_call: TRBD2
j_call: TRBJ2-5
v_call: TRBV7-8
clone_size: NA
cdr3_aa: CVSSLKLAARFGETQYF
cdr3_nt: TGTGTTAGCAGCTTAAAACTAGCGGCTAGATTTGGAGAGACCCAGTACTTC

d_call: NA
j_call: TRBJ1-4
v_call: TRBV5-6
clone_size: many
cdr3_aa: CASSLAGGPNEKLFF
cdr3_nt: TGTGCCAGCAGCTTGGCCGGCGGACCAAATGAAAAACTGTTTTTT

d_call: NA
j_call: TRBJ2-1
v_call: TRBV19
clone_size: many
cdr3_aa: CASRMEAGQSSYNEQFF
cdr3_nt: TGTGCCAGTAGGATGGAAGCGGGACAGAGCTCCTACAATGAGCAGTTCTTC

d_call: NA
j_call: TRBJ2-3
v_call: TRBV2
clone_size: NA
cdr3_aa: CASGRIGISGDTQYF
cdr3_nt: TGTGCCAGCGGGCGCATCGGAATTTCAGGGGATACGCAGTATTTT

d_call: NA
j_call: TRBJ1-2
v_call: TRBV6-1
clone_size: NA
cdr3_aa: CANRPTDGSGYTF
cdr3_nt: TGTGCCAACAGGCCGACAGACGGCAGTGGCTACACCTTC

d_call: NA
j_call: TRBJ2-5
v_call: TRBV3-1
clone_size: many
cdr3_aa: CASSLGLTAETQYF
cdr3_nt: TGTGCCAGCAGCCTGGGTCTCACCGCGGAGACCCAGTACTTC

d_call: TRBD2
j_call: TRBJ2-1
v_call: TRBV11-2
clone_size: many
cdr3_aa: CASSSRLAGGFRDEQFF
cdr3_nt: TGTGCCAGCAGCTCGAGACTAGCGGGAGGGTTTAGGGATGAGCAGTTCTTC

d_call: NA
j_call: TRBJ2-4
v_call: TRBV9
clone_size: few
cdr3_aa: CASSVGLAKNIQYF
cdr3_nt: TGTGCCAGCAGCGTAGGACTAGCCAAAAACATTCAGTACTTC

d_call: TRBD2
j_call: TRBJ2-1
v_call: TRBV15
clone_size: many
cdr3_aa: CATSRLGLAGGPSYNEQFF
cdr3_nt: TGTGCCACCAGCAGACTGGGACTAGCGGGAGGGCCCTCCTACAATGAGCAGTTCTTC

d_call: NA
j_call: TRBJ1-5
v_call: TRBV7-9
clone_size: NA
cdr3_aa: CASSQPGDSNQPQHF
cdr3_nt: TGTGCCAGCAGCCAGCCCGGGGATAGCAATCAGCCCCAGCATTTT

d_call: TRBD1
j_call: TRBJ2-4
v_call: TRBV9
clone_size: many
cdr3_aa: CASSGRGGETKNIQYF
cdr3_nt: TGTGCCAGCAGCGGAAGAGGGGGCGAAACCAAAAACATTCAGTACTTC

d_call: NA
j_call: TRBJ2-7
v_call: TRBV5-6
clone_size: many
cdr3_aa: CASSLLAREQYF
cdr3_nt: TGTGCCAGCAGTCTACTCGCACGGGAGCAGTACTTC